This T cell receptor beta chain derives from a study of tissue T cells after allogeneic stem cell transplantation. Time point given: mouse harvest day 7 after allogeneic transplant. Each mouse received 10^7 T-cell-depleted marrow cells plus 10^6 splenic CD5+ T cells by tail vein. Method: immunoSEQ multiplex PCR; TCRdb's copy keeps in-frame clones and lacks some. This sample has over 6,000 clones, with roughly 46% found just once. V lost 5 bases and J lost 3; bases outside the gene matches: 3. Germline CDR1 SGHSA, CDR2 FRNQAP. The length of the CDR3 is 15 residues. This clone was seen a few times. Each gene name is a mouse one. Read coverage stops 1 residue before the CDR3 terminus; the germline J gene supplies the remainder.

This chain links TRBV16 with TRBJ2-7; 14 bases are a match to TRBD2. This sequence was found in a female BALB/c mouse given C57BL/6 T cells with graft-versus-host disease after an allogeneic hematopoietic cell transplant. The specimen sequenced was gut tissue. The CDR3 region is CASSGDWGGYYEQYF. The sequenced part of the CDR3 DNA is TGTGCAAGCAGCGGGGACTGGGGGGGCTACTATGAACAGTAC. Drawing the rest from reference TRBV16 and TRBJ2-7, the complete variable domain is NAGVIQTPRHKVTGKGQEATLWCEPISGHSAVFWYRQTIVQGLEFLTYFRNQAPIDDSGMPKERFSAQMPNQSHSTLKIQSTQPQDSAVYLCASSGDWGGYYEQYFGPGTRLTVL.